This T cell receptor (beta chain) was identified in a study of blood T cell repertoires in COVID-19. The germline CDR1 and CDR2 sequences are KGHDR and SFDVKD. The CDR3 runs to 16 residues. V trimming: 4 bases; J trimming: 2 bases; junction bases outside the gene matches: 5. Original processing methods: Amplified reference gene primers provided the basis for estimating nucleated cell counts. Here immunoSEQ multiplex PCR was the method, and the copy in TCRdb shows in-frame clones only, minus some. Clonal size and the V and J genes are those of that table, whereas D and trimming came from the DNA. The table records some 300,000 clones, 90% of them present only once.

Sequencing was performed on peripheral blood. The chain couples TRBV24-1 to TRBJ2-1; 9 bases align to TRBD1. The receptor's source is a woman in her 40s with COVID-19, enrolled during active disease. The CDR3 DNA follows: TGTGCCACCAGTGACTTCCGACAGGGGGCCTACAATGAGCAGTTCTTC. This codes for CATSDFRQGAYNEQFF.